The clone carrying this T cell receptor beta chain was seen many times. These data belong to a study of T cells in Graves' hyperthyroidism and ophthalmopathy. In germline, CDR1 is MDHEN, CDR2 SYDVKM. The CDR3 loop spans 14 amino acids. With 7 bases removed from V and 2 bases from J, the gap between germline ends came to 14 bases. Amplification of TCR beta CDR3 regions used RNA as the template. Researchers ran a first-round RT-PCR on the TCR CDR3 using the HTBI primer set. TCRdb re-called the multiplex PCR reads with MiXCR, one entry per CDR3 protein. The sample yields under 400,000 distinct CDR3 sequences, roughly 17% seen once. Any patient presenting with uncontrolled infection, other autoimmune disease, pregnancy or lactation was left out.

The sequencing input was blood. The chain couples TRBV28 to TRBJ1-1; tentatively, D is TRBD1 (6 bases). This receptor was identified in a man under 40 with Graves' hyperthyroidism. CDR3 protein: CASISGGLNTEAFF. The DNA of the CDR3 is TGTGCCAGCATATCCGGGGGGCTAAACACTGAAGCTTTCTTT.